The next 23 T cell receptor beta chains were all read from a single sample in a study of low-dose radiotherapy and immunotherapy resistance in tumors. Primers used for first-strand cDNA, a TRAV- and TRBV-specific set, covered both alpha and beta chains. The authors amplified TCRs for approximately 18 PCR cycles with a constant-region primer and a V-primer adapter. One entry per CDR3 protein results from TCRdb running MiXCR on the reads. The sample includes approximately 84,000 distinct CDR3 sequences, over 15% seen only once; the top ten take 2.8%. Sample time point: before trial treatment. The sample consisted of PBMCs, taken before treatment. The receptors were sampled from a male donor with prostate cancer.

There are a few counts of this clonotype. The chain uses TRBV6-6 and TRBJ2-5; possibly TRBD2 for D (7 bases). CDR1 and CDR2 from the germline V gene are MNHNY and SVGAGI (reference sequence). V was shortened by 8 bases and J by 5 bases, with 18 bases between the two germline ends. The CDR3 has 14 residues. The CDR3 DNA follows: TGTGCCAGCGGGAGGGGGGGGATCGGTGAGACCCAGTACTTC. Amino acids: CASGRGGIGETQYF.

In this sample, this clonotype turned up many times. V usage is TRBV29-1 and J usage is TRBJ2-7; 10 bases fit TRBD1. CDR1 is SQVTM, CDR2 ANQGSEA, per germline. The CDR3 loop spans 18 amino acids. Losses at the gene ends were 1 base for V and 3 bases for J; bases not matched to a gene: 15. Written as DNA, the CDR3 is TGCAGCGTTGAAGGAACCCTGGGACAGGGGCACCTGGTCTACGAGCAGTACTTC. Protein: CSVEGTLGQGHLVYEQYF.

This clonotype has a count of ten or more. V and J are TRBV5-5 and TRBJ2-3; D is ambiguous. This CDR3 region has 14 residues. Germline values: CDR1 SGHKS, CDR2 YYEKEE (reference sequence). The V and J ends lost 1 base and 7 bases respectively, with 13 bases between them. Here the CDR3 DNA reads TGTGCCAGCAGCTTGCTCGGGTCTACGAATACGCAGTATTTT. This codes for CASSLLGSTNTQYF. The variable domain in full, completed from reference TRBV5-5 and TRBJ2-3, reads DAGVTQSPTHLIKTRGQQVTLRCSPISGHKSVSWYQQVLGQGPQFIFQYYEKEERGRGNFPDRFSARQFPNYSSELNVNALLLGDSALYLCASSLLGSTNTQYFGPGTRLTVL.

This clonotype has at least ten counts. The V gene is TRBV27, the J gene TRBJ2-1, with TRBD1 as a possible D gene (6 bases). V gave up 6 bases and J gave up 5 bases, with 11 bases separating them. The CDR3 is 13 amino acids. The germline V gene has CDR1 MNHEY and CDR2 SMNVEV (reference sequence). CDR3 sequence reads: CASSPDSDNEQFF. The DNA for the CDR3 is TGTGCCAGCAGCCCGGACAGCGACAATGAGCAGTTCTTC.

The rearrangement joins TRBV5-1 to TRBJ2-3, with a tentative D call TRBD1 (6 bases). The V and J ends lost 7 bases and 6 bases respectively, with 24 bases between them. CDR1 and CDR2 (germline): SGHRS, YFSETQ. The CDR3 spans 16 residues. The CDR3 loop is CASGEAGQSPTDTQYF. CDR3 bases: TGCGCCAGCGGTGAAGCTGGACAGTCTCCTACGGATACGCAGTATTTT. The full variable domain, in which reference TRBV5-1 and TRBJ2-3 provide the parts outside the CDR3, is KAGVTQTPRYLIKTRGQQVTLSCSPISGHRSVSWYQQTPGQGLQFLFEYFSETQRNKGNFPGRFSGRQFSNSRSEMNVSTLELGDSALYLCASGEAGQSPTDTQYFGPGTRLTVL.

In this sample, this clonotype turned up many times. The J gene is TRBJ1-5, the V gene TRBV20-1; possibly TRBD1 for D (6 bases). Between the trimmed V and J ends, which lost 2 bases and 1 base, there was a span of 12 bases. The CDR3 has 15 residues. Germline CDR1 is DFQATT and CDR2 is SNEGSKA (reference sequence). DNA of the CDR3: TGCAGTGCTAGATTACAGGGTGGAAGCAATCAGCCCCAGCATTTT. Its protein product is CSARLQGGSNQPQHF.

There are many counts of this clonotype. The chain uses TRBV7-6 and TRBJ2-7; TRBD2 might be the D (6 bases). This CDR3 has 14 residues. V lost 4 bases to trimming and J lost 0 bases, with 10 bases between them. CDR1 is SGHVS, CDR2 FNYEAQ, per germline. Here the CDR3 DNA reads TGTGCCAGCAGCTGGCGGGACGGCTCCTACGAGCAGTACTTC. It specifies CASSWRDGSYEQYF.

This clonotype was counted at least ten times. The V gene is TRBV6-6, the J gene TRBJ2-4, with D perhaps matching TRBD1 (7 bases). Germline loops: CDR1 MNHNY, CDR2 SVGAGI (reference sequence). The V end lost 5 bases, the J end lost 10 bases, and 18 bases lay between the germline ends. There are 14 residues in the CDR3. CDR3 protein: CASSTSGGPPIQYF. DNA of the CDR3: TGTGCCAGCAGTACCTCAGGGGGGCCGCCTATTCAGTACTTC.

This clonotype has ten or more counts. This sequence joins TRBV29-1 and TRBJ2-1; D possibly corresponds to TRBD2 (5 bases). CDR1 is SQVTM and CDR2 is ANQGSEA in the germline V gene. V lost 0 bases and J lost 6, with 27 bases in between. This CDR3 spans 19 amino acids. The CDR3 is CSVEEIPASGNRLFNEQFF. For the CDR3, the DNA is TGCAGCGTTGAAGAAATCCCCGCTTCGGGTAATCGACTATTCAATGAGCAGTTCTTC.

Concerning this clonotype: A read error is the likely source, as a far larger clone sits one nucleotide away. The J gene is TRBJ2-7, the V gene TRBV7-8, with 11 bases that match TRBD1. The CDR3 runs 15 residues. With 5 bases clipped from V and 7 bases from J, the junction kept 10 bases outside the gene matches. The germline V gene has CDR1 SGHVS and CDR2 FQNEAQ. The chain's CDR3 is CASSTRGQGAEEQYF. In nucleotides, the CDR3 is TGTGCCAGCAGCACCCGAGGACAGGGGGCCGAAGAGCAGTACTTC.

Ten or more counts support this clonotype. The chain uses TRBV20-1 and TRBJ2-1, with a weak D call TRBD2 (5 bases). The length of the CDR3 is 13 residues. The germline gives CDR1 DFQATT, CDR2 SNEGSKA (reference sequence). Trimming took off 6 bases at V and 6 bases at J, with 15 bases between the two ends. CDR3 loop: CSATRRLSNEQFF. The CDR3 DNA reads as TGCAGTGCAACTAGACGCCTTAGCAATGAGCAGTTCTTC.

This clonotype appeared many times. The chain recombines TRBV29-1 with TRBJ1-1, with D perhaps TRBD1 (5 bases). The length of the CDR3 is 13 residues. V lost 1 base to trimming and J lost 2 bases, with 8 bases between them. In germline, CDR1 is SQVTM, CDR2 ANQGSEA. CDR3: CSVEGGPNTEAFF. In DNA form, the CDR3 reads TGCAGCGTTGAAGGGGGACCCAACACTGAAGCTTTCTTT. The complete variable domain, with remaining parts taken from reference TRBV29-1 and TRBJ1-1, reads SAVISQKPSRDICQRGTSLTIQCQVDSQVTMMFWYRQQPGQSLTLIATANQGSEATYESGFVIDKFPISRPNLTFSTLTVSNMSPEDSSIYLCSVEGGPNTEAFFGQGTRLTVV.

Many counts were recorded for this clonotype. V is TRBV20-1 and J is TRBJ2-3, with D uncertain. The CDR3 consists of 11 residues. V shed 4 bases and J shed 6 bases, with 8 bases lying between them. Germline V gene data show CDR1 as DFQATT and CDR2 as SNEGSKA (reference sequence). Here the CDR3 DNA reads TGCAGTGCTATAACATCCGATACGCAGTATTTT. It is translated as CSAITSDTQYF.

Judged by abundance, this clonotype is medium-sized (0.01 to 0.1%). The chain carries TRBV11-2 and TRBJ2-3; 8 bases are shared with TRBD2. Germline CDR1 is SGHAT and CDR2 is FQNNGV. This CDR3 is 11 amino acids long. V shed 6 bases and J 14 bases; nucleotides not matched to a gene: 7. CDR3 residues: CASRTLAGTYF. The CDR3 region has the DNA TGTGCCAGCAGAACCTTAGCGGGGACGTATTTT.

This clonotype was observed at least ten times. The rearrangement links TRBV29-1 to TRBJ2-7, with 8 bases lining up with TRBD2. V shed 3 bases and J 0 bases; nucleotides not matched to a gene: 4. This CDR3 contains 14 residues. From germline, CDR1 is SQVTM and CDR2 ANQGSEA. The CDR3 DNA follows: TGCAGCGTTGAGTCGAGCGGGGGCTCCTACGAGCAGTACTTC. Translating gives CSVESSGGSYEQYF.

The CDR3 is CASSLQASSYNSPLHF. The CDR3 nucleotides read TGTGCCAGCAGTTTGCAAGCTAGCTCCTATAATTCACCCCTCCACTTT. The chain couples TRBV27 to TRBJ1-6, with D unresolved. Trimming took off 3 bases at V and 0 bases at J, with 9 bases between the two ends. The CDR3 contains 16 residues. The V gene's germline CDR1 is MNHEY and CDR2 SMNVEV (reference sequence).

This clonotype was counted ten times or more. The chain recombines TRBV29-1 with TRBJ2-1; TRBD2 aligns across 10 bases. The length of the CDR3 is 12 residues. The germline CDR1 and CDR2 sequences are SQVTM and ANQGSEA. The trim removed 5 bases at V and 6 bases at J, leaving 1 base unmatched. The CDR3 region has the DNA TGCAGCGTTAAGCGGGGGGGCAATGAGCAGTTCTTC. This codes for CSVKRGGNEQFF.

As to this clonotype: One base separates it from a far larger clone, so it is likely a read error. V gene TRBV5-8 combines with J gene TRBJ2-3; D perhaps matches TRBD1 (6 bases). Germline CDR1 and CDR2: SGHTS and YDEGEE. The CDR3 runs 18 residues. Deletions cut 2 bases from V and 5 bases from J, with 24 bases between. The CDR3 bases are TGTGCCAGCAGCTTCGATCGTACAAGGGGGAACCTCATAGATACGCAGTATTTT. It encodes CASSFDRTRGNLIDTQYF.

The genes are TRBV10-3 and TRBJ2-7, with 13 bases that match TRBD2. CDR1 and CDR2 (germline): ENHRY, SYGVKD. J gave up 6 bases and V 6 bases, and 5 bases lay outside the gene matches. The length of the CDR3 is 14 residues. The CDR3 reads CAISGTSGTSEQYF. CDR3 DNA: TGTGCCATCAGCGGGACTAGCGGGACATCCGAGCAGTACTTC.

There are a few counts of this clonotype. With only one base between it and a far larger clone, this is likely a read error. This chain uses TRBV6-1 with TRBJ2-7; 12 bases fit TRBD1. Germline V CDR1 and CDR2: MNHNS, SASEGT. The CDR3 has 13 residues. The trim removed 6 bases at V and 7 bases at J, leaving 4 bases unmatched. CDR3: CASRGQGADEQYF. The CDR3 DNA reads TGTGCCAGCAGGGGACAGGGGGCCGATGAGCAGTACTTC.

This clonotype has at least ten counts. The CDR3 is CASSPDRGDNQPQHF. CDR3 DNA sequence: TGTGCCAGCAGCCCAGATCGGGGGGACAATCAGCCCCAGCATTTT. The rearrangement joins TRBV2 to TRBJ1-5, with TRBD1 as a possible D gene (5 bases). V was clipped by 6 bases and J by 3 bases, with 15 bases between them. Germline V lookup: CDR1 SNHLY, CDR2 FYNNEI. CDR3 length equals 15 residues.

This clonotype was seen many times. The CDR3 DNA reads TGTGCCAGCAGCCCCCGGCCGGGACTAAGGAAGAGCTCCTACAATGAGCAGTTCTTC. It yields the protein CASSPRPGLRKSSYNEQFF. The chain recombines TRBV3-1 with TRBJ2-1; 7 positions agree with TRBD2. V lost 4 bases, J lost 0 bases, and 15 bases stayed unmatched. There are 19 residues in the CDR3. The germline V gene has CDR1 LGHDT and CDR2 YNNKEL (reference sequence).

This clonotype was found many times. The J gene is TRBJ2-3, the V gene TRBV19; 7 nucleotides align to TRBD1. CDR1 and CDR2 from the germline V gene are LNHDA and SQIVND (reference sequence). The ends lost 10 bases at V and 3 bases at J; junction bases unmatched: 7. The length of the CDR3 is 13 residues. In nucleotides, the CDR3 is TGTGCCACTAGACAGGGAAGAACAGATACGCAGTATTTT. Protein: CATRQGRTDTQYF.